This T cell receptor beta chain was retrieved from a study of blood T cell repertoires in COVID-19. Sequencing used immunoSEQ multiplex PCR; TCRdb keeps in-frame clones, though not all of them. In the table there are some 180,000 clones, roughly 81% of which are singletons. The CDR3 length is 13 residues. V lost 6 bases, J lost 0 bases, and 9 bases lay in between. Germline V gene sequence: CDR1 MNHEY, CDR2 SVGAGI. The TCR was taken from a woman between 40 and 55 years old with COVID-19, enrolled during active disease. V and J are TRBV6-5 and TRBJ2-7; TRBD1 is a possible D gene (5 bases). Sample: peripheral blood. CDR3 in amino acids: CASRVGASYEQYF. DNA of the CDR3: TGTGCCAGCAGAGTTGGGGCCTCCTACGAGCAGTACTTC.